Shown below are 13 T cell receptor beta chains from a single sample sequenced in a study of regulatory T cells in long-lasting Graves disease. Relying on iRepertoire HTBI primers and Arm-PCR of CDR3 regions, the team built TCR beta libraries. One entry per CDR3 protein, called by TCRdb with MiXCR from the multiplex PCR reads. The table lists approximately 400,000 distinct CDR3 sequences, less than 25% of them singletons. The time point denotes: persistent/refractory GD, antithyroid drugs over 5 years with positive TRAb. The TCR library was prepared using RNA isolated from PBMCs. This sample comprised peripheral blood mononuclear cells (PBMCs), obtained when the disease was refractory, from a patient treated with antithyroid drugs. Receptor source: a female donor with Graves disease.

The genes are TRBV5-1 and TRBJ2-5, with D maybe TRBD2 (6 bases). The CDR3 is 13 residues long. The germline gives CDR1 SGHRS, CDR2 YFSETQ. V shed 6 bases and J shed 5 bases, with 14 bases lying between them. CDR3 protein: CASKRLGGETQYF. CDR3 nucleotide sequence: TGCGCCAGCAAACGACTAGGAGGGGAGACCCAGTACTTC.

This clonotype was seen at least ten times. The chain joins TRBV28 to TRBJ2-3; D may be TRBD1 or TRBD2 (6 bases each). CDR1 is MDHEN and CDR2 is SYDVKM in the germline V gene. Trimming stripped 7 bases from V and 4 bases from J, with 15 bases between. This CDR3 spans 14 amino acids. The CDR3 DNA follows: TGTGCCAGCATTACGGGGGCCGGGGCAGATACGCAGTATTTT. Protein: CASITGAGADTQYF. Supplemented by reference TRBV28 and TRBJ2-3, the full variable domain reads DVKVTQSSRYLVKRTGEKVFLECVQDMDHENMFWYRQDPGLGLRLIYFSYDVKMKEKGDIPEGYSVSREKKERFSLILESASTNQTSMYLCASITGAGADTQYFGPGTRLTVL.

The chain recombines TRBV19 with TRBJ2-7; TRBD1 might be the D (5 bases). Germline V gives CDR1 LNHDA, CDR2 SQIVND (reference sequence). Trimming took 4 bases from V and 0 from J, leaving 10 bases between them. The CDR3 is made up of 14 amino acids. The chain's CDR3 is CASSTDTSSYEQYF. In DNA, the CDR3 is TGTGCCAGTAGTACGGACACGAGCTCCTACGAGCAGTACTTC.

The chain couples TRBV6-6 to TRBJ1-3; D gene ambiguous. Between the trimmed V and J ends, which lost 0 bases and 0 bases, there was a span of 6 bases. The V gene's germline CDR1 is MNHNY and CDR2 SVGAGI (reference sequence). The CDR3 extends over 15 amino acids. CDR3 DNA sequence: TGTGCCAGCAGTTACTCGTCCAGCTCTGGAAACACCATATATTTT. Its translation: CASSYSSSSGNTIYF.

This clonotype was found a few times. The chain employs TRBV5-1 and TRBJ1-5; TRBD1 matches at 7 bases. The CDR3 covers 15 residues. Germline CDR1 SGHRS, CDR2 YFSETQ. Trimming removed 0 bases from V and 5 bases from J; junction bases left unmatched: 5. CDR3 loop: CASSLAGQGDQPQHF. The CDR3 DNA reads as TGCGCCAGCAGCTTGGCGGGGCAGGGGGATCAGCCCCAGCATTTT.

The rearrangement uses TRBV30 and TRBJ1-2; 10 bases agree with TRBD1. With 2 bases clipped from V and 8 bases from J, the junction kept 14 bases outside the gene matches. Germline assignment: CDR1 GTSNPN and CDR2 SVGIG (reference sequence). There are 16 residues in the CDR3. In nucleotides, the CDR3 is TGTGCCTGGAGTACCGGACAGGGGGGTAATTTCGGGGGCTACACCTTC. Amino acid sequence: CAWSTGQGGNFGGYTF.

There are a few counts of this clonotype. The chain combines TRBV20-1 with TRBJ2-7; 10 bases are a match to TRBD1. CDR3 length equals 13 residues. Trimming took 3 bases from V and 6 from J; bases not matched to a gene: 5. Germline CDR1 is DFQATT and CDR2 is SNEGSKA (reference sequence). For the CDR3, the DNA is TGCAGTGCTAGGGGGACAGGGGAACGCGAGCAGTACTTC. It translates to CSARGTGEREQYF.

The chain recombines TRBV20-1 with TRBJ1-1, with D perhaps matching TRBD1 (6 bases). The CDR3 totals 15 residues. Trimming took off 5 bases at V and 0 bases at J, with 16 bases between the two ends. The germline gives CDR1 DFQATT, CDR2 SNEGSKA (reference sequence). The CDR3 protein is CSALRSGQLNTEAFF. CDR3 sequence (DNA): TGCAGTGCTCTCCGATCGGGACAACTGAACACTGAAGCTTTCTTT.

This clonotype was seen many times. The chain is built from TRBV12-3 or TRBV12-4 and TRBJ1-5; the D is unclear. This CDR3 has 17 amino acids. V lost 3 bases and J 3 bases, leaving 18 bases between the germline ends. CDR3 region: CASSLEGNLDPNQPQHF. In DNA form, the CDR3 reads TGTGCCAGCAGTTTGGAGGGAAACCTAGACCCCAATCAGCCCCAGCATTTT.

The rearrangement links TRBV19 to TRBJ1-5; 8 nucleotides match TRBD1. V lost 2 bases, J lost 6 bases, and 6 bases stayed unmatched. The length of the CDR3 is 15 residues. CDR1 is LNHDA and CDR2 is SQIVND in the germline V gene (reference sequence). The CDR3 sequence is CASSIILTGVQPQHF. CDR3 DNA sequence: TGTGCCAGTAGTATAATATTGACAGGGGTTCAGCCCCAGCATTTT.

The chain uses TRBV3-1 and TRBJ2-7, with 10 nucleotides matching TRBD2. With 0 bases clipped from V and 4 bases from J, the junction kept 15 bases outside the gene matches. Germline V CDR1 and CDR2: LGHDT, YNNKEL (reference sequence). This CDR3 has 19 residues. The CDR3 DNA is TGTGCCAGCAGCCAAGATATTCCCCCCCTAGCGGGAGTTCTATACGAGCAGTACTTC. Residues: CASSQDIPPLAGVLYEQYF.

V gene TRBV19 combines with J gene TRBJ1-5, with D perhaps TRBD1 (5 bases). Trimming removed 7 bases at V and 8 bases at J, with 15 bases between. There are 13 residues in the CDR3. Germline CDR1 reads LNHDA; CDR2 reads SQIVND (reference sequence). CDR3 protein: CASTRDRGKPQHF. DNA for the CDR3: TGTGCCAGTACTCGGGACCGAGGGAAGCCCCAGCATTTT.

This clonotype was found once. Likely a read error: the CDR3 ends without its conserved phenylalanine or tryptophan. The chain recombines TRBV6-1 with TRBJ2-7, with 14 bases identical to TRBD2. Germline assignment: CDR1 MNHNS and CDR2 SASEGT. V trimming: 6 bases; J trimming: 2 bases; junction bases outside the gene matches: 0. The CDR3 length is 14 residues. The CDR3 nucleotides are TGTGCCAGCAGGGGACTAGCGGGAGCCTACGAGCAGTACCTC. The encoded protein is CASRGLAGAYEQYL.